Listed below are T cell receptor beta chains from one sample, sequenced in a study of CD8 T cells in ankylosing spondylitis. A single record per CDR3 protein comes from TCRdb applying MiXCR to the 5' RACE reads. The sample lists some 250,000 distinct CDR3 sequences, more than 20% occurring once. Sequenced material: blood, either unsorted or a sorted T cell fraction (not recorded which). The receptors were sampled from a male donor with ankylosing spondylitis or in good health (not recorded which). CDR3s include the opening cysteine and the closing phenylalanine or tryptophan. The order of the fields is CDR3 length, V gene, clone size, J gene, D gene, CDR3 DNA, CDR3 protein. The D gene is left open where the match is weak. Rows give clone size only sometimes, using once, few, many, or a class for an expanded clone.

len: 11; v_gene: TRBV29-1; abundance: NA; j_gene: TRBJ2-7; d_gene: NA; CDR3nt: TGCAGCGTTACTAGGGCGAACGAGCAGTACTTC; CDR3aa: CSVTRANEQYF
len: 15; v_gene: TRBV12-3/TRBV12-4; abundance: once; j_gene: TRBJ1-6; d_gene: NA; CDR3nt: TGTGCCAGCAGCCCTGGGACCGGTGGGAATTCACCCCTCCACTTT; CDR3aa: CASSPGTGGNSPLHF
len: 15; v_gene: TRBV12-3/TRBV12-4; abundance: many; j_gene: TRBJ1-5; d_gene: NA; CDR3nt: TGTGCCAGCAGAACGGCGGGGTTAAGGGATCAGCCCCAGCATTTT; CDR3aa: CASRTAGLRDQPQHF
len: 14; v_gene: TRBV20-1; abundance: few; j_gene: TRBJ2-7; d_gene: TRBD2; CDR3nt: TGCAGTGGTCTAGGAGCTAGCGGGGGGTACGAGCAGTACTTC; CDR3aa: CSGLGASGGYEQYF
len: 16; v_gene: TRBV12-5; abundance: NA; j_gene: TRBJ1-4; d_gene: TRBD1; CDR3nt: TGTGCTAGTGGTCATCAAAGGGGGCAGGGTAATGAAAAACTGTTTTTT; CDR3aa: CASGHQRGQGNEKLFF
len: 13; v_gene: TRBV10-3; abundance: NA; j_gene: TRBJ2-5; d_gene: NA; CDR3nt: TGTGCCATCAGCGAAGGGGGGCGAGAGACCCAGTACTTC; CDR3aa: CAISEGGRETQYF
len: 16; v_gene: TRBV20-1; abundance: few; j_gene: TRBJ2-5; d_gene: TRBD1; CDR3nt: TGCAGTGCTTCCTCCGGGACAGGGGCGTTCAAAGAGACCCAGTACTTC; CDR3aa: CSASSGTGAFKETQYF
len: 17; v_gene: TRBV9; abundance: NA; j_gene: TRBJ2-1; d_gene: TRBD1; CDR3nt: TGTGCCAGCAGCGTAGCCCCCATCCGACAGGGATACAATGAGCAGTTCTTC; CDR3aa: CASSVAPIRQGYNEQFF
len: 14; v_gene: TRBV5-1; abundance: NA; j_gene: TRBJ2-3; d_gene: NA; CDR3nt: TGCGCCAGCAGCTATCGGACAGGCACAGATACGCAGTATTTT; CDR3aa: CASSYRTGTDTQYF
len: 14; v_gene: TRBV11-2; abundance: many; j_gene: TRBJ1-1; d_gene: NA; CDR3nt: TGTGCCAGCAGCTTATACGTAATGAACACTGAAGCTTTCTTT; CDR3aa: CASSLYVMNTEAFF
len: 16; v_gene: TRBV12-3/TRBV12-4; abundance: many; j_gene: TRBJ2-1; d_gene: TRBD2; CDR3nt: TGTGCCAGCAGTTTGGGCGGGGGGGCCGGAGTTGAAGAGCAGTTCTTC; CDR3aa: CASSLGGGAGVEEQFF
len: 15; v_gene: TRBV5-1; abundance: NA; j_gene: TRBJ1-2; d_gene: NA; CDR3nt: TGCGCCAGCAGCTTGATCCCAGGATCCAACTATGGCTACACCTTC; CDR3aa: CASSLIPGSNYGYTF
len: 13; v_gene: TRBV25-1; abundance: few; j_gene: TRBJ1-1; d_gene: NA; CDR3nt: TGTGCCAGCCGAGACAGTTGGGGGACTGAAGCTTTCTTT; CDR3aa: CASRDSWGTEAFF
len: 12; v_gene: TRBV28; abundance: many; j_gene: TRBJ1-5; d_gene: NA; CDR3nt: TGTGCCAGCACCCTAGTTGGCTGGCCCCAGCATTTT; CDR3aa: CASTLVGWPQHF
len: 13; v_gene: TRBV7-2; abundance: NA; j_gene: TRBJ2-7; d_gene: TRBD1; CDR3nt: TGTGCCAGCAGCCGCGGACAGGAGTACGAGCAGTACTTC; CDR3aa: CASSRGQEYEQYF
len: 15; v_gene: TRBV20-1; abundance: many; j_gene: TRBJ1-5; d_gene: NA; CDR3nt: TGCAGTGCTAGAGATGACGGGACACAAGATCAGCCCCAGCATTTT; CDR3aa: CSARDDGTQDQPQHF
len: 17; v_gene: TRBV24-1; abundance: NA; j_gene: TRBJ2-1; d_gene: TRBD1; CDR3nt: TGTGCCACCAGTGACTCCCAGACAGGGGCGTGGGACAATGAGCAGTTCTTC; CDR3aa: CATSDSQTGAWDNEQFF
len: 14; v_gene: TRBV5-5; abundance: many; j_gene: TRBJ2-5; d_gene: TRBD2; CDR3nt: TGTGCCAGCAGCCGGACTAGCGGGGAGGGGACCCAGTACTTC; CDR3aa: CASSRTSGEGTQYF
len: 15; v_gene: TRBV23-1; abundance: NA; j_gene: TRBJ1-5; d_gene: NA; CDR3nt: TGCGCCAGCAGACATTACGGATTGAGCAATCAGCCCCAGCATTTT; CDR3aa: CASRHYGLSNQPQHF
len: 13; v_gene: TRBV10-3; abundance: NA; j_gene: TRBJ2-7; d_gene: TRBD1; CDR3nt: TGTGCCATCAGGGGACAGGGGGCGAACGAGCAGTACTTC; CDR3aa: CAIRGQGANEQYF
len: 15; v_gene: TRBV6-1; abundance: many; j_gene: TRBJ2-3; d_gene: NA; CDR3nt: TGTGCCAGCAAGGGGCCAGGCCGTAGCACAGATACGCAGTATTTT; CDR3aa: CASKGPGRSTDTQYF
len: 14; v_gene: TRBV2; abundance: few; j_gene: TRBJ2-3; d_gene: TRBD1; CDR3nt: TGTGCCAGCAGTACAGGGGGCTGGACAGATACGCAGTATTTT; CDR3aa: CASSTGGWTDTQYF
len: 16; v_gene: TRBV9; abundance: many; j_gene: TRBJ2-1; d_gene: TRBD2; CDR3nt: TGTGCCAGCAGCGGTGAGCGGGGGGGGTTGAACAATGAGCAGTTCTTC; CDR3aa: CASSGERGGLNNEQFF
len: 14; v_gene: TRBV12-3/TRBV12-4; abundance: NA; j_gene: TRBJ2-1; d_gene: TRBD1; CDR3nt: TGTGCCAGCAGTTTAGTACAGGGGATGAATGAGCAGTTCTTC; CDR3aa: CASSLVQGMNEQFF
len: 13; v_gene: TRBV29-1; abundance: many; j_gene: TRBJ2-5; d_gene: TRBD2; CDR3nt: TGCAGCGCCAAACTAGCGTTGGAAGAGACCCAGTACTTC; CDR3aa: CSAKLALEETQYF